This is a list of T cell receptor beta chains from one sample in a study of Ad26.COV2.S vaccination and SARS-CoV-2 variants. Using immunoSEQ multiplex PCR, the repertoire was profiled, and TCRdb retains in-frame clones only, with some absent. The sample lists 150,000 to 200,000 clones, about 83% occurring once. This specimen consisted of peripheral blood, obtained after recovery from COVID-19. Every receptor here comes from a human donor who had recovered from COVID-19. Each CDR3 is given with its conserved first and last residue. A D gene is named only where the DNA matches it firmly. Part of the rows lack a size; the others show once, few, many or a class for expanded clones.

d_call: .
v_call: TRBV4-1
j_call: TRBJ2-5
clone_size: .
cdr3_aa: CASSQELVETQYF
cdr3_nt: TGCGCCAGCAGCCAAGAACTAGTGGAGACCCAGTACTTC

d_call: .
v_call: TRBV25-1
j_call: TRBJ2-3
clone_size: once
cdr3_aa: CASSELRIGVTQYF
cdr3_nt: TGTGCCAGCAGTGAATTAAGGATCGGGGTAACGCAGTATTTT

d_call: .
v_call: TRBV28
j_call: TRBJ2-2
clone_size: .
cdr3_aa: CASSLRQYTGELFF
cdr3_nt: TGTGCCAGCAGTCTCCGACAATACACCGGGGAGCTGTTTTTT

d_call: .
v_call: TRBV9
j_call: TRBJ2-1
clone_size: .
cdr3_aa: CASSGGTGGNEQFF
cdr3_nt: TGTGCCAGCAGCGGAGGGACTGGTGGCAATGAGCAGTTCTTC

d_call: TRBD2
v_call: TRBV27
j_call: TRBJ2-2
clone_size: .
cdr3_aa: CASSFLVAGGLNTGELFF
cdr3_nt: TGTGCCAGCAGTTTTCTTGTAGCGGGGGGTCTTAACACCGGGGAGCTGTTTTTT

d_call: TRBD2
v_call: TRBV7-2
j_call: TRBJ2-7
clone_size: .
cdr3_aa: CASSYQTSSSYEQYF
cdr3_nt: TGTGCCAGCAGCTATCAGACTAGCAGCTCCTACGAGCAGTACTTC

d_call: .
v_call: TRBV6-5
j_call: TRBJ1-1
clone_size: .
cdr3_aa: CASTRVRGEAFF
cdr3_nt: TGTGCCAGCACCCGAGTTCGGGGAGAAGCTTTCTTT

d_call: .
v_call: TRBV7-9
j_call: TRBJ1-5
clone_size: .
cdr3_aa: CASSNSGQNNQPQHF
cdr3_nt: TGTGCCAGCTCTAACTCTGGACAGAATAATCAGCCCCAGCATTTT

d_call: .
v_call: TRBV3-1/TRBV3-2
j_call: TRBJ1-2
clone_size: .
cdr3_aa: CASSQGTARLGYTF
cdr3_nt: TGTGCCAGCAGCCAAGGGACAGCGCGACTGGGCTACACCTTC

d_call: TRBD2
v_call: TRBV19
j_call: TRBJ2-1
clone_size: .
cdr3_aa: CASRKLAGGHEQFF
cdr3_nt: TGTGCCAGCAGGAAGCTAGCGGGGGGGCATGAGCAGTTCTTC

d_call: .
v_call: TRBV27
j_call: TRBJ1-5
clone_size: .
cdr3_aa: CASRAGAALLGNQPQHF
cdr3_nt: TGTGCCAGCAGGGCGGGGGCGGCCTTATTGGGCAATCAGCCCCAGCATTTT

d_call: .
v_call: TRBV5-1
j_call: TRBJ2-7
clone_size: once
cdr3_aa: CASSLGNEAYEQYF
cdr3_nt: TGCGCCAGCAGCTTGGGGAACGAGGCCTACGAGCAGTACTTC

d_call: .
v_call: TRBV5-1
j_call: TRBJ2-5
clone_size: .
cdr3_aa: CASSFGGQAETQYF
cdr3_nt: TGCGCCAGCAGCTTTGGGGGGCAGGCAGAGACCCAGTACTTC

d_call: .
v_call: TRBV5-6
j_call: TRBJ2-7
clone_size: few
cdr3_aa: CASSFWTVAAYEQYF
cdr3_nt: TGTGCCAGCAGCTTCTGGACAGTAGCTGCCTACGAGCAGTACTTC

d_call: .
v_call: TRBV21-1
j_call: TRBJ1-5
clone_size: few
cdr3_aa: CASSRTGGDQPQHF
cdr3_nt: TGTGCCAGCAGTAGGACAGGGGGTGATCAGCCCCAGCATTTT

d_call: .
v_call: TRBV3-1/TRBV3-2
j_call: TRBJ2-3
clone_size: few
cdr3_aa: CASSQWADTQYF
cdr3_nt: TGTGCCAGCAGCCAATGGGCAGATACGCAGTATTTT

d_call: TRBD1
v_call: TRBV29-1
j_call: TRBJ1-2
clone_size: .
cdr3_aa: CSAGGGTANYGYTF
cdr3_nt: TGCAGCGCTGGGGGAGGGACAGCTAACTATGGCTACACCTTC

d_call: .
v_call: TRBV21-1
j_call: TRBJ2-1
clone_size: .
cdr3_aa: CASSKDGRREPAYDEQFF
cdr3_nt: TGTGCCAGCAGCAAAGACGGAAGGCGGGAGCCCGCCTATGATGAGCAGTTCTTC

d_call: TRBD1
v_call: TRBV6-5
j_call: TRBJ1-1
clone_size: once
cdr3_aa: CASRGQGEYTEAFF
cdr3_nt: TGTGCCAGCAGGGGACAGGGCGAGTACACTGAAGCTTTCTTT

d_call: TRBD1
v_call: TRBV5-1
j_call: TRBJ2-7
clone_size: .
cdr3_aa: CASSLATGPPHEQYF
cdr3_nt: TGCGCCAGCAGCTTGGCGACAGGGCCCCCGCACGAGCAGTACTTC

d_call: .
v_call: TRBV7-6
j_call: TRBJ2-1
clone_size: .
cdr3_aa: CASSLATYNEQFF
cdr3_nt: TGTGCCAGCAGCTTGGCTACTTACAATGAGCAGTTCTTC

d_call: TRBD2
v_call: TRBV7-9
j_call: TRBJ2-1
clone_size: .
cdr3_aa: CASSLALGGGNYNEQFF
cdr3_nt: TGTGCCAGCAGCTTAGCCCTCGGGGGAGGGAACTACAATGAGCAGTTCTTC

d_call: .
v_call: TRBV6-5
j_call: TRBJ1-1
clone_size: .
cdr3_aa: CATKGVNTEAFF
cdr3_nt: TGTGCCACCAAGGGGGTTAACACTGAAGCTTTCTTT

d_call: .
v_call: TRBV30
j_call: TRBJ1-5
clone_size: .
cdr3_aa: CAWSVRHREQPQHF
cdr3_nt: TGTGCCTGGAGTGTAAGGCACCGGGAACAGCCCCAGCATTTT

d_call: .
v_call: TRBV11-3
j_call: TRBJ1-3
clone_size: .
cdr3_aa: CASSLGEASGNTIYF
cdr3_nt: TGTGCCAGCAGCTTAGGGGAGGCATCTGGAAACACCATATATTTT

d_call: .
v_call: TRBV19
j_call: TRBJ1-6
clone_size: .
cdr3_aa: CACAPTANSPLHF
cdr3_nt: TGTGCCTGCGCCCCGACAGCTAATTCACCCCTCCACTTT

d_call: .
v_call: TRBV4-2
j_call: TRBJ1-5
clone_size: .
cdr3_aa: CASSQFQQDNQPQHF
cdr3_nt: TGTGCCAGCAGCCAATTTCAACAGGACAATCAGCCCCAGCATTTT

d_call: .
v_call: TRBV7-2
j_call: TRBJ1-1
clone_size: .
cdr3_aa: CASSSPGRPKAFF
cdr3_nt: TGTGCCAGCAGCTCTCCGGGCCGCCCGAAAGCTTTCTTT

d_call: TRBD2
v_call: TRBV7-8
j_call: TRBJ2-7
clone_size: .
cdr3_aa: CASSLGRGGSYEQYF
cdr3_nt: TGTGCCAGCAGCTTAGGGCGGGGGGGCTCCTACGAGCAGTACTTC

d_call: .
v_call: TRBV5-1
j_call: TRBJ2-3
clone_size: .
cdr3_aa: CASGAGSTDTQYF
cdr3_nt: TGCGCCAGCGGCGCGGGGAGCACAGATACGCAGTATTTT

d_call: TRBD2
v_call: TRBV27
j_call: TRBJ2-7
clone_size: .
cdr3_aa: CASRPSGWVDEQYF
cdr3_nt: TGTGCCAGTAGGCCTAGCGGGTGGGTGGACGAGCAGTACTTC

d_call: TRBD1
v_call: TRBV2
j_call: TRBJ1-4
clone_size: .
cdr3_aa: CASMLTGTGKEKLFF
cdr3_nt: TGTGCCAGCATGCTAACCGGGACAGGGAAAGAAAAACTGTTTTTT

d_call: TRBD1
v_call: TRBV5-5
j_call: TRBJ2-3
clone_size: .
cdr3_aa: CASSLGDRSTDTQYF
cdr3_nt: TGTGCCAGCAGCTTGGGGGACAGGTCCACAGATACGCAGTATTTT

d_call: .
v_call: TRBV29-1
j_call: TRBJ2-5
clone_size: few
cdr3_aa: CSVVEPLETQYF
cdr3_nt: TGCAGCGTTGTTGAGCCGCTAGAGACCCAGTACTTC

d_call: .
v_call: TRBV21-1
j_call: TRBJ2-3
clone_size: once
cdr3_aa: CASATPTTQGDTQYF
cdr3_nt: TGTGCCAGCGCGACTCCCACTACGCAAGGAGATACGCAGTATTTT

d_call: TRBD2
v_call: TRBV5-6
j_call: TRBJ2-7
clone_size: once
cdr3_aa: CASSLGASGAREQYF
cdr3_nt: TGTGCCAGCAGCTTGGGGGCTAGCGGGGCGAGGGAGCAGTACTTC

d_call: .
v_call: TRBV6-5
j_call: TRBJ1-5
clone_size: .
cdr3_aa: CASSFNRGGNQPQHF
cdr3_nt: TGTGCCAGCAGTTTCAACCGGGGGGGGAATCAGCCCCAGCATTTT

d_call: .
v_call: TRBV5-1
j_call: TRBJ1-2
clone_size: .
cdr3_aa: CASSLEQAYYGYTF
cdr3_nt: TGCGCCAGCAGCTTGGAACAGGCCTACTATGGCTACACCTTC

d_call: .
v_call: TRBV4-1
j_call: TRBJ1-1
clone_size: .
cdr3_aa: CASSQGVNTEAFF
cdr3_nt: TGCGCCAGCAGCCAAGGGGTGAACACTGAAGCTTTCTTT

d_call: TRBD2
v_call: TRBV6-1
j_call: TRBJ2-7
clone_size: once
cdr3_aa: CASSEASGRDEQYF
cdr3_nt: TGTGCCAGCAGTGAGGCTAGCGGGAGGGACGAGCAGTACTTC

d_call: TRBD2
v_call: TRBV5-1
j_call: TRBJ2-1
clone_size: .
cdr3_aa: CASSSSGGYNEQFF
cdr3_nt: TGCGCCAGCAGCTCTAGCGGGGGTTACAATGAGCAGTTCTTC

d_call: .
v_call: TRBV15
j_call: TRBJ2-1
clone_size: .
cdr3_aa: CATSPRGTEGLVEQFF
cdr3_nt: TGTGCCACCAGCCCCCGAGGGACCGAGGGCCTAGTTGAGCAGTTCTTC

d_call: TRBD2
v_call: TRBV3-1/TRBV3-2
j_call: TRBJ2-3
clone_size: few
cdr3_aa: CASSFASGSSDTQYF
cdr3_nt: TGTGCCAGTAGTTTCGCTAGCGGGAGCTCAGATACGCAGTATTTT

d_call: .
v_call: TRBV12-3/TRBV12-4
j_call: TRBJ1-2
clone_size: .
cdr3_aa: CASSIEETYGYTF
cdr3_nt: TGTGCCAGCAGTATCGAAGAAACTTATGGCTACACCTTC

d_call: .
v_call: TRBV9
j_call: TRBJ1-4
clone_size: .
cdr3_aa: CASSAAGGANEKLFF
cdr3_nt: TGTGCCAGCAGCGCCGCCGGGGGGGCTAATGAAAAACTGTTTTTT